This T cell receptor beta chain was documented in a study of metastatic and nonmetastatic thyroid tumors. The wider study: Repertoire comparisons spanned blood and tumor or nodule tissue from malignant and benign thyroid patients.

Each patient came to thyroid surgery without any prior treatment (of any kind). As originally analysed: CDR3 differences across clinicopathological groups were used to build a distant-metastasis classifier for papillary thyroid cancer. TCRdb re-called the PCR reads through MiXCR. The V and J calls and clone size come from TCRdb's table, not from the authors' own analysis. The table lists about 40,000 clones, less than 20% of them singletons. This clone has a count of ten or more. The antigen is undetermined. Germline V gene lookup returns CDR1 LNHDA and CDR2 SQIVND (reference sequence). V was trimmed by 3 bases and J by 8 bases, leaving 10 bases between them. This CDR3 comprises 13 residues. Study-wide results and caveats: Malignant tumors reportedly showed significantly higher TCR beta diversity than benign nodules in both blood and tumor.

This receptor was obtained from a female donor with papillary thyroid cancer or a benign thyroid nodule (not recorded which). Some clones in this sample may be carry-over from other donors' samples. The chain carries TRBV19 and TRBJ1-4; D is ambiguous. Sequenced sample: blood. The CDR3 is CASSIQGVEKLFF. CDR3 DNA sequence: TGTGCCAGTAGTATCCAAGGAGTCGAAAAACTGTTTTTT.